These 22 T cell receptor beta chains originate from one sample sequenced in a study of blood T cell repertoires in COVID-19. Profiling relied on immunoSEQ multiplex PCR, and the TCRdb table lists in-frame clones only, not all of them. The table lists around 160,000 clones, 85% to 95% of them singletons. Material: peripheral blood. Source of these receptors: a woman aged 55-69 years with COVID-19, enrolled during active disease.

The rearrangement links TRBV11-3 to TRBJ2-5; a possible D gene is TRBD2 (5 bases). Per the germline V gene, CDR1 is SGHNT and CDR2 is YENEEA. V lost 3 bases and J 5 bases, leaving 10 bases between the germline ends. There are 13 residues in the CDR3. The DNA for the CDR3 is TGTGCCAGCAGCTTTGGGGAGCGGGAGACCCAGTACTTC. Translated, it gives CASSFGERETQYF.

This clone was counted a few times. V and J are TRBV9 and TRBJ2-2, with 10 bases identical to TRBD2. Unmatched junction bases numbered 2, after V lost 0 bases and J lost 3 bases. The CDR3 spans 16 residues. CDR1 SGDLS and CDR2 YYNGEE come from the germline V gene. CDR3 region: CASSVASGGDTGELFF. The CDR3 bases are TGTGCCAGCAGCGTAGCCAGCGGGGGGGACACCGGGGAGCTGTTTTTT.

This sequence joins TRBV7-2 and TRBJ1-2, with 9 bases lining up with TRBD1. Germline V gene lookup returns CDR1 SGHTA and CDR2 FQGNSA. The CDR3 loop spans 16 amino acids. The ends lost 6 bases at V and 4 bases at J; junction bases unmatched: 12. In DNA form, the CDR3 reads TGTGCCAGCAGAAACATTTGGGACAGGGAGCGCTATGGCTACACCTTC. As protein: CASRNIWDRERYGYTF.

This chain connects TRBV27 to TRBJ2-7; 8 bases fit TRBD1. The CDR3 spans 18 residues. The germline V gene encodes CDR1 MNHEY and CDR2 SMNVEV (reference sequence). Losses at the gene ends were 1 base for V and 3 bases for J; bases not matched to a gene: 14. CDR3 in DNA: TGTGCCAGCAGTTTATTCCCGTTAGACAGGGGAGTCTACTACGAGCAGTACTTC. This sequence encodes CASSLFPLDRGVYYEQYF.

The V gene is TRBV3-1 (or the pseudogene TRBV3-2), the J gene TRBJ2-5; 7 nucleotides agree with TRBD2. Germline assignment: CDR1 LGHDT and CDR2 YNNKEL (reference sequence). V was clipped by 4 bases and J by 3 bases; unmatched bases: 2. The length of the CDR3 is 13 residues. As DNA, the CDR3 is TGTGCCAGCAGCCGGGGGGGGAAAGAGACCCAGTACTTC. Its protein is CASSRGGKETQYF.

The chain couples TRBV3-1 (or the pseudogene TRBV3-2) to TRBJ1-1; D possibly corresponds to TRBD1 (6 bases). This CDR3 spans 13 amino acids. V was shortened by 3 bases and J by 6 bases, with 11 bases between the two germline ends. CDR1 LGHDT and CDR2 YNNKEL come from the germline V gene (reference sequence). CDR3 sequence: CASSQIQGAEAFF. CDR3 nucleotides: TGTGCCAGCAGCCAGATACAGGGAGCTGAAGCTTTCTTT.

The genes are TRBV11-2 and TRBJ2-1, with D perhaps matching TRBD2 (5 bases). The V end was cut by 5 bases, the J end by 9 bases, with 20 bases between. The CDR3 is 15 amino acids. CDR1 and CDR2 (germline): SGHAT, FQNNGV. The CDR3 protein is CASSLMSRGSGEQFF. CDR3 sequence (DNA): TGTGCCAGCAGCCTAATGTCGCGAGGGTCCGGTGAGCAGTTCTTC. The variable domain in full, with the rest retrieved from reference TRBV11-2 and TRBJ2-1, is EAGVAQSPRYKIIEKRQSVAFWCNPISGHATLYWYQQILGQGPKLLIQFQNNGVVDDSQLPKDRFSAERLKGVDSTLKIQPAKLEDSAVYLCASSLMSRGSGEQFFGPGTRLTVL.

The chain carries TRBV9 and TRBJ1-3; D is perhaps TRBD1 (5 bases). Germline lookup yields CDR1 SGDLS and CDR2 YYNGEE. The CDR3 totals 12 residues. Trimming removed 5 bases from V and 2 bases from J, with 5 bases in between. The CDR3, as DNA: TGTGCCAGCAGAGGGGCTGGAAACACCATATATTTT. Protein sequence: CASRGAGNTIYF.

The J gene is TRBJ1-5, the V gene TRBV6-2 or TRBV6-3, with D uncertain. Trimming left V 3 bases short and J 3 bases short, with 12 bases between. Germline V gives CDR1 MNHEY, CDR2 SVGEGT. The CDR3 extends over 15 amino acids. The CDR3 sequence: CASSYTAAHNQPQHF. In DNA form, the CDR3 reads TGTGCCAGCAGTTATACGGCAGCGCACAATCAGCCCCAGCATTTT.

The V and J genes are TRBV5-6 and TRBJ2-7; a weak D match, TRBD1 (6 bases). V was clipped by 4 bases and J by 3 bases, with 14 bases between them. Germline V gene lookup returns CDR1 SGHDT and CDR2 YYEEEE. The CDR3 spans 14 residues. CDR3 protein: CASSPRDIGYEQYF. In DNA form, the CDR3 reads TGTGCCAGCAGCCCCCGGGACATCGGCTACGAGCAGTACTTC.

The genes are TRBV5-1 and TRBJ2-7; 9 bases fit TRBD1. The V and J ends lost 5 bases and 2 bases, in that order; junction bases with no gene match: 5. The length of the CDR3 is 14 residues. Germline values: CDR1 SGHRS, CDR2 YFSETQ. For the CDR3, the DNA is TGCGCCAGCAGGGTTAGGACAGGGGCCTACGAGCAGTACTTC. Its translation is CASRVRTGAYEQYF.

This clone was observed a single time. The chain combines TRBV27 with TRBJ2-1; TRBD1 agrees at 7 bases. With 4 bases clipped from V and 6 bases from J, the junction kept 3 bases outside the gene matches. CDR1 is MNHEY and CDR2 is SMNVEV in the germline V gene (reference sequence). The CDR3 has 13 residues. In nucleotides, the CDR3 is TGTGCCAGCAGTTCTACAGGGGTCAATGAGCAGTTCTTC. It specifies CASSSTGVNEQFF.

The chain uses TRBV7-2 and TRBJ1-6; D gene unclear. Germline-derived CDR1 and CDR2 are SGHTA and FQGNSA. The CDR3 has 13 amino acids. The ends were cut back, 4 bases at V and 10 bases at J, with 11 bases in the middle. The CDR3 protein is CASSSGEGSPLHF. The CDR3 coding sequence is TGTGCCAGCAGCTCCGGGGAGGGATCACCCCTCCACTTT.

The J gene is TRBJ1-4, the V gene TRBV19; 10 nucleotides align to TRBD1. Germline V gives CDR1 LNHDA, CDR2 SQIVND (reference sequence). The J segment lost 4 bases and the V segment lost 5 bases, leaving 10 bases of the junction unmatched. This CDR3 comprises 17 residues. The DNA for the CDR3 is TGTGCCAGTAGTCTACTTCCCTGGACAGGGGGTAATGAAAAACTGTTTTTT. Translation: CASSLLPWTGGNEKLFF.

This clone was detected only a few times. The chain recombines TRBV9 with TRBJ2-3; D not certain. Per germline, CDR1 SGDLS and CDR2 YYNGEE. V was pared by 3 bases and J by 6 bases, with 5 bases between. The CDR3 extends over 11 amino acids. Written as DNA, the CDR3 is TGTGCCAGCAGCGAGAGTGATACGCAGTATTTT. Encoded protein: CASSESDTQYF.

CDR3 nucleotide sequence: TGTGCCAGCAAAATCAGTGCGAACACTGAAGCTTTCTTT. It specifies CASKISANTEAFF. V usage is TRBV12-3 or TRBV12-4 and J usage is TRBJ1-1; no reliable D call. Trimming took off 7 bases at V and 1 base at J, with 10 bases between the two ends. The CDR3 is 13 amino acids.

V and J are TRBV7-9 and TRBJ2-1; TRBD2 matches 8 bases. This CDR3 is 17 amino acids long. V lost 4 bases to trimming and J lost 4 bases; unmatched junction nucleotides: 12. Germline assignment: CDR1 SEHNR and CDR2 FQNEAQ (reference sequence). CDR3 DNA sequence: TGTGCCAGCAGCTCCCCGCTAACTGGCGGGGGGTACAATGAGCAGTTCTTC. Encoded protein: CASSSPLTGGGYNEQFF.

The chain couples TRBV12-5 to TRBJ2-1; 8 bases agree with TRBD2. CDR3 length: 16 amino acids. CDR1 and CDR2 (germline): LGHNT, FRNRAP. The V and J ends lost 2 bases and 6 bases, in that order; junction bases with no gene match: 9. CDR3 sequence reads: CASGLPGTRRSNEQFF. DNA of the CDR3: TGTGCTAGTGGTTTGCCAGGGACTAGGAGGTCCAATGAGCAGTTCTTC.

The chain combines TRBV4-2 with TRBJ2-1, with a tentative D call TRBD2 (7 bases). The CDR3 has 14 residues. The V gene's germline CDR1 is LGHNA and CDR2 YNFKEQ. V lost 4 bases to trimming and J lost 4 bases, with 11 bases between them. The CDR3 here is CASSPGGSYNEQFF. The CDR3 region has the DNA TGTGCCAGCAGCCCGGGGGGCTCGTACAATGAGCAGTTCTTC.

The chain recombines TRBV18 with TRBJ1-1; no clear D gene. This CDR3 region has 16 residues. The V and J ends lost 4 bases and 2 bases respectively, with 17 bases between them. Per germline, CDR1 KGHSH and CDR2 LQKENI. The CDR3 loop is CASSRSSVGGNTEAFF. CDR3 sequence (DNA): TGTGCCAGCTCACGGAGCTCAGTAGGAGGAAACACTGAAGCTTTCTTT.

In this sample, this clone turned up once. The chain is built from TRBV10-3 and TRBJ1-2, with D hard to call. In germline, CDR1 is ENHRY, CDR2 SYGVKD. V lost 5 bases and J 5 bases, leaving 9 bases between the germline ends. The CDR3 is 12 residues long. The CDR3 nucleotides are TGTGCCATCAGTTTCGCGGGATATGGCTACACCTTC. Translating gives CAISFAGYGYTF.

This clone appeared a single time. CDR3 sequence reads: CASSPRGDGYNQPQHF. The CDR3 DNA reads TGTGCCAGCAGCCCACGGGGGGATGGGTACAATCAGCCCCAGCATTTT. V usage is TRBV5-5 and J usage is TRBJ1-5; D is perhaps TRBD1 (5 bases). Germline CDR1 reads SGHKS; CDR2 reads YYEKEE (reference sequence). V shed 4 bases and J shed 3 bases, with 17 bases lying between them. The CDR3 extends over 16 amino acids.